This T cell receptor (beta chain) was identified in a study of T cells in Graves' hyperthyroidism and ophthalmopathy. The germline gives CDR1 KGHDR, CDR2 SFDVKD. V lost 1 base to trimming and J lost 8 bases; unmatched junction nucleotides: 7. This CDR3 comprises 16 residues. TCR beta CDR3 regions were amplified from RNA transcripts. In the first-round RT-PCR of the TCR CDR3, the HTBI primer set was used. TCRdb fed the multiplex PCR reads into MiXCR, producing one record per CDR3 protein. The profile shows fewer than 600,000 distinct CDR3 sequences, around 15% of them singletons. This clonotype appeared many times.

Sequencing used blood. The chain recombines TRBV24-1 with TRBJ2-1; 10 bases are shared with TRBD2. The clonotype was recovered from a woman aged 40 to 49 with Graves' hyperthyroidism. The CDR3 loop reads CATSDLVASGRDEQFF. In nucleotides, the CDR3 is TGTGCCACCAGTGATTTAGTAGCCAGCGGGAGGGATGAGCAGTTCTTC.